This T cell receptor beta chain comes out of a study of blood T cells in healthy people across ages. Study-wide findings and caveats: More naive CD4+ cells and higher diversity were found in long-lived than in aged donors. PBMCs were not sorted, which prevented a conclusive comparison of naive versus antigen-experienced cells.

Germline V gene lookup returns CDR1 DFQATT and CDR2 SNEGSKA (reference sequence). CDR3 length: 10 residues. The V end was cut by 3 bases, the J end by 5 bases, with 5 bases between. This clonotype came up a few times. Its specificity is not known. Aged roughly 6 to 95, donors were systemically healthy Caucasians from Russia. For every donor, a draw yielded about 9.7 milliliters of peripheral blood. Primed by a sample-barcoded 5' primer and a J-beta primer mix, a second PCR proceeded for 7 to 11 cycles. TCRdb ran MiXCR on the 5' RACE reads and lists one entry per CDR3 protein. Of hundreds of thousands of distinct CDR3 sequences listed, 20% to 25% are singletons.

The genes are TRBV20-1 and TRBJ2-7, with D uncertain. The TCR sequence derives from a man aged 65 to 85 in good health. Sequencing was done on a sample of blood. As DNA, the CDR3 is TGCAGTGCTAGTAGCCACGAGCAGTACTTC. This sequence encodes CSASSHEQYF.